This passage covers 22 T cell receptor beta chains from one sample sequenced in a study of post-analysis software for immune sequencing data. Study results and caveats: Relative to controls, patients had 4 or 5 TRBV segments at higher frequency, with TRBV5-6, TRBV5-1 and TRBV20-1 among these.

Carried by the TCR beta cDNA libraries were unique molecular identifiers. MiXCR was run by TCRdb on the PCR reads, yielding one entry per CDR3 protein. Found here are approximately 400,000 distinct CDR3 sequences, 30% to 45% of them singletons; the top ten hold 13%. These receptors' antigens are unknown. The sequenced sample consisted of blood. The receptors come from a girl aged 5 to 17 with multiple sclerosis.

DNA of the CDR3: TGTGCCAGTCTTGGACTAGCTGGTAGGAATGAGCAGTTCTTC. It encodes CASLGLAGRNEQFF. The V gene is TRBV27, the J gene TRBJ2-1; 8 positions match TRBD2. The CDR3 is 14 amino acids. Germline V gene lookup returns CDR1 MNHEY and CDR2 SMNVEV (reference sequence). V gave up 9 bases and J gave up 7 bases; unmatched junction bases: 11.

This clonotype was seen more than once but under ten times. Relative to the germline gene, one junction end is altered; a read error may explain this. This rearrangement joins TRBV12-3 or TRBV12-4 to TRBJ1-1; D is possibly TRBD1 (6 bases). CDR3 length: 13 residues. CDR3 sequence: CASMQGLNTEAFF. The CDR3 coding sequence is TGTGCCAGCATGCAGGGGTTGAACACTGAGGCTTTCTTT.

Ten or more counts support this clonotype. The chain combines TRBV19 with TRBJ2-5, with 7 bases fitting TRBD2. Per germline, CDR1 LNHDA and CDR2 SQIVND (reference sequence). V was pared by 6 bases and J by 3 bases, with 10 bases of the junction left unmatched. CDR3 length equals 15 residues. The CDR3 DNA is TGTGCCAGTAGGATTACCGGGACTACTGAAGAGACCCAGTACTTC. This sequence encodes CASRITGTTEETQYF.

This clonotype was seen many times. J is TRBJ2-7 and V is TRBV5-1; unclear D gene. Trimming cost V 0 bases and J 2 bases, with 9 bases left between them. Germline lookup yields CDR1 SGHRS and CDR2 YFSETQ. The CDR3 runs to 14 residues. CDR3: CASSLVGQAYEQYF. CDR3 DNA sequence: TGCGCCAGCAGCTTGGTGGGCCAAGCCTACGAGCAGTACTTC.

This clonotype has just one count. The chain has TRBV20-1 and TRBJ2-5; 11 positions match TRBD2. CDR3 size: 14 residues. The germline V gene has CDR1 DFQATT and CDR2 SNEGSKA (reference sequence). J lost 11 bases, V lost 5 bases, and 13 bases had no gene match. The CDR3 region has the DNA TGCAGTGCTTATAGCGGGGGGGCCTTCAATGAGCAGTACTTC. This encodes CSAYSGGAFNEQYF.

The gene calls are TRBV12-3 or TRBV12-4 and TRBJ1-1, with D perhaps matching TRBD1 (6 bases). The CDR3 spans 18 residues. The V and J ends lost 6 bases and 0 bases respectively, with 23 bases between them. CDR3 DNA sequence: TGTGCCAGCAGCTCATTGGCCGCGAAGGGGGTTATGAACACTGAAGCTTTCTTT. This encodes CASSSLAAKGVMNTEAFF.

V and J are TRBV5-1 and TRBJ2-7; TRBD1 matches at 8 bases. The germline CDR1 and CDR2 sequences are SGHRS and YFSETQ. V lost 4 bases and J lost 4; bases outside the gene matches: 13. This CDR3 comprises 16 residues. The CDR3 protein is CASSRKGGQGPYEQYF. In DNA, the CDR3 is TGCGCCAGCAGCCGAAAAGGAGGACAGGGACCTTACGAGCAGTACTTC.

The chain has TRBV30 and TRBJ2-7; 7 nucleotides line up with TRBD2. Germline loops: CDR1 GTSNPN, CDR2 SVGIG (reference sequence). This CDR3 region has 12 residues. V lost 5 bases, J lost 4 bases, and 5 bases stayed unmatched. The CDR3 here is CAWSAGDYEQYF. Here the CDR3 DNA reads TGTGCCTGGTCCGCGGGGGATTACGAGCAGTACTTC.

This clonotype occurred a few times. V gene TRBV24-1 combines with J gene TRBJ2-3; tentatively, D is TRBD2 (7 bases). Per the germline V gene, CDR1 is KGHDR and CDR2 is SFDVKD. This CDR3 is built from 14 residues. The ends were cut back, 6 bases at V and 3 bases at J, with 12 bases in the middle. The CDR3 DNA reads as TGTGCCACCAGTAGAGGGGGGGGTACAGATACGCAGTATTTT. Encoded protein: CATSRGGGTDTQYF.

The V call is TRBV5-6, the J call TRBJ2-1, with a possible D match to TRBD2 (5 bases). Germline lookup yields CDR1 SGHDT and CDR2 YYEEEE. Trimming stripped 7 bases from V and 0 bases from J, with 14 bases between. This CDR3 spans 15 amino acids. The CDR3 spells CASHLEGGSYNEQFF. The CDR3 DNA reads TGTGCCAGCCACCTAGAGGGCGGCTCCTACAATGAGCAGTTCTTC.

This clonotype was detected ten times or more. This rearrangement joins TRBV29-1 to TRBJ2-6; 10 nucleotides align to TRBD1. V gave up 5 bases and J gave up 4 bases; unmatched junction bases: 5. This CDR3 is built from 15 residues. Germline V gene sequence: CDR1 SQVTM, CDR2 ANQGSEA. In DNA form, the CDR3 reads TGCAGCGTTCCCGACAGGGGGCGAGGGGCCAACGTCCTGACTTTC. As protein: CSVPDRGRGANVLTF.

This rearrangement joins TRBV19 to TRBJ1-5, with a tentative D call TRBD1 (5 bases). Germline V gene data show CDR1 as LNHDA and CDR2 as SQIVND (reference sequence). The CDR3 spans 13 residues. Trimming removed 3 bases at V and 5 bases at J, with 8 bases between. CDR3 in amino acids: CASSMGGYQPQHF. DNA for the CDR3: TGTGCCAGTAGTATGGGGGGATATCAGCCCCAGCATTTT. The full variable domain, completed using reference TRBV19 and TRBJ1-5, is DGGITQSPKYLFRKEGQNVTLSCEQNLNHDAMYWYRQDPGQGLRLIYYSQIVNDFQKGDIAEGYSVSREKKESFPLTVTSAQKNPTAFYLCASSMGGYQPQHFGDGTRLSIL.

V is TRBV9 and J is TRBJ2-3; the match to TRBD2 covers 10 bases. CDR3 length: 17 amino acids. From germline, CDR1 is SGDLS and CDR2 YYNGEE. V trimming: 0 bases; J trimming: 4 bases; junction bases outside the gene matches: 8. The CDR3 DNA sequence: TGTGCCAGCAGCGTAGCTCAGGCTAGCGGGGGCCCAGATACGCAGTATTTT. This sequence encodes CASSVAQASGGPDTQYF.

The rearrangement links TRBV4-1 to TRBJ2-7; D perhaps matches TRBD2 (6 bases). The CDR3 consists of 12 residues. V dropped 6 bases and J dropped 3 bases, with 9 bases sitting between them. The germline V gene encodes CDR1 MGHRA and CDR2 YSYEKL. CDR3 region: CASSGGFYEQYF. In nucleotides, the CDR3 is TGCGCCAGCAGTGGAGGGTTCTACGAGCAGTACTTC.

The V gene is TRBV28, the J gene TRBJ1-1; D remains ambiguous. The CDR3 has 15 residues. CDR1 is MDHEN and CDR2 is SYDVKM in the germline V gene. V lost 6 bases and J 0 bases, leaving 14 bases between the germline ends. The CDR3 loop reads CASSLLIRVNTEAFF. The CDR3 nucleotides are TGTGCCAGCAGCCTTTTAATACGGGTGAACACTGAAGCTTTCTTT.

Concerning this clonotype: Since a much larger clone is just one base distant, this may be a read error. Lacking the conserved final phenylalanine or tryptophan, this CDR3 likely reflects a read error. The V call is TRBV6-5, the J call TRBJ1-1; unclear D gene. The CDR3 contains 13 residues. V dropped 5 bases and J dropped 5 bases, with 12 bases sitting between them. In germline, CDR1 is MNHEY, CDR2 SVGAGI. The CDR3 loop reads CASSQNTGTEAFL. The CDR3 DNA is TGTGCCAGCAGTCAGAACACGGGGACTGAAGCTTTCTTA.

The chain recombines TRBV20-1 with TRBJ2-7; 9 bases are a match to TRBD2. The length of the CDR3 is 15 residues. CDR1 is DFQATT and CDR2 is SNEGSKA in the germline V gene (reference sequence). Germline trimming cut 6 bases from V and 5 bases from J; bases unmatched to any gene: 14. This CDR3 reads CSAKAGLAKSHEQYF. In nucleotides, the CDR3 is TGCAGTGCAAAAGCGGGACTAGCAAAGTCCCACGAGCAGTACTTC.

In regard to this clonotype: One end of the junction does not line up with germline, which may come from a read error. V usage is TRBV6-5 and J usage is TRBJ2-3; the D gene is possibly TRBD2 (6 bases). Germline CDR1 and CDR2: MNHEY and SVGAGI. The CDR3 has 17 amino acids. Written as DNA, the CDR3 is TGTGCCGGCAGTTCCCTAGCGCCACCGAGATCAACAGATACGCAGTATTTT. Its translation is CAGSSLAPPRSTDTQYF.

This clonotype was counted between two and nine times. This chain uses TRBV28 with TRBJ2-7, with 10 bases identical to TRBD1. Germline V gives CDR1 MDHEN, CDR2 SYDVKM. The junction had 5 bases not matched to a gene; V was cut back by 5 bases and J by 1 base. The CDR3 runs 15 residues. The DNA for the CDR3 is TGTGCCAGCAGTACCGGACAGGGGGTATCCTACGAGCAGTACTTC. Protein sequence: CASSTGQGVSYEQYF.

This clonotype was detected only once. The rearrangement links TRBV29-1 to TRBJ1-2, with D uncertain. The CDR3 contains 13 residues. CDR1 and CDR2 from the germline V gene are SQVTM and ANQGSEA. With 0 bases removed from V and 4 bases from J, the gap between germline ends came to 9 bases. The chain's CDR3 is CSVEESESYGYTF. CDR3 sequence (DNA): TGCAGCGTTGAAGAGTCGGAATCCTATGGCTACACCTTC.

V is TRBV27 and J is TRBJ2-1, with D possibly called TRBD1 or TRBD2 (6 bases each). V dropped 3 bases and J dropped 9 bases, with 21 bases sitting between them. Germline-derived CDR1 and CDR2 are MNHEY and SMNVEV (reference sequence). The CDR3 runs 16 residues. The CDR3 region has the DNA TGTGCCAGCAGTTTTGGTTCCGGGGGCGCTTTGAGTGAGCAGTTCTTC. Its translation: CASSFGSGGALSEQFF.

The chain uses TRBV4-1 and TRBJ2-3, with a possible D match to TRBD2 (5 bases). Looked up from germline, CDR1 is MGHRA and CDR2 is YSYEKL. The CDR3 has 15 residues. The V gene lost 1 base and the J gene lost 6 bases, with 14 bases spanning the gap. DNA of the CDR3: TGCGCCAGCAGCCAAGTGGGAGTGGTTGGGGATACGCAGTATTTT. Amino acid sequence: CASSQVGVVGDTQYF.